Below, one TCR beta chain is given with its context. Germline V gives CDR1 SGDLS, CDR2 YYNGEE. The V and J ends lost 7 bases and 3 bases respectively, with 13 bases between them. There are 13 residues in the CDR3. Ophthalmopathy donors' eye disease showed moderate-to-severe activity, CAS of at least 3, NOSPECS of at least 4 and duration under 3 months. The sample is drawn from a study of Graves' ophthalmopathy and Graves' hyperthyroidism. CDR3 regions of TCR beta were amplified from RNA transcripts. The workflow started with a first-round RT-PCR run with HTBI primers and then moved on to a second-round multiplex PCR. MiXCR was run by TCRdb on the multiplex PCR reads, yielding one entry per CDR3 protein. The sample lists hundreds of thousands of distinct CDR3 sequences; over 40% were seen once.

The source is an adult man with Graves' ophthalmopathy. The source material was peripheral blood. The chain carries TRBV9 and TRBJ1-2, with D perhaps matching TRBD1 (5 bases). CDR3 sequence (DNA): TGTGCCAGCTCACCACGGGACGACTATGGCTACACCTTC. It yields the protein CASSPRDDYGYTF.